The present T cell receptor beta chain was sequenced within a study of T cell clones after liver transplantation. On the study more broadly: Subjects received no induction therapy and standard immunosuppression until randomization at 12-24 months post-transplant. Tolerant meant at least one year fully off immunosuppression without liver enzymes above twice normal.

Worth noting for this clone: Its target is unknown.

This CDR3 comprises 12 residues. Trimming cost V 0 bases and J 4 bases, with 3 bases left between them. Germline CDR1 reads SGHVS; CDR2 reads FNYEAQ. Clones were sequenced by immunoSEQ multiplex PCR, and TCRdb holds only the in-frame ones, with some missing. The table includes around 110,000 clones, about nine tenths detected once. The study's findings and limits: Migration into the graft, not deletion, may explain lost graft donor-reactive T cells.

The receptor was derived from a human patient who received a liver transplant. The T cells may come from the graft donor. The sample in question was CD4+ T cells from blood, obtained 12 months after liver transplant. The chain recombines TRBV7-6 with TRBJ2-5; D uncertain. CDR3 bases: TGTGCCAGCAGCTTAGCGTCAGAGACCCAGTACTTC. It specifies CASSLASETQYF.